This T cell receptor (beta chain) was found in a study of T cell responses to AZD1222 COVID-19 vaccine. On the study more broadly: Whether given at about 4 or about 12 weeks, second doses were pooled.

The germline V gene has CDR1 MGHDK and CDR2 SYGVNS. There are 13 residues in the CDR3. V was pared by 5 bases and J by 7 bases, with 15 bases between. Points on this clone: Its target is unknown.

The study, taken as a whole, reports: There were mostly white British donors and more females than males, and clonal diversity was possibly underestimated. Dominant at 160-218 and 743-854, vaccine-associated CD4 TCRs also spanned spike. Baseline antibody screening turned up just six or seven seropositive AZD1222 recipients.

Assay: immunoSEQ multiplex PCR; the TCRdb copy retains only in-frame clones and omits some. The table lists roughly 70,000 clones, 80% to 90% of them singletons, with 5.4% in the top ten. This receptor was taken from an adult in good health. V is TRBV25-1 and J is TRBJ2-7, with D perhaps matching TRBD1 (6 bases). Sample: peripheral blood, taken on day 0 of AZD1222 vaccination. The DNA for the CDR3 is TGTGCCAGCAGTTTCGGACAGAAAGGGGAGCAGTACTTC. Protein: CASSFGQKGEQYF.